This is a list of T cell receptor beta chains from one sample in a study of PD-1 blockade in mismatch repair-deficient tumors. Repertoires were generated with immunoSEQ multiplex PCR, while TCRdb's copy carries only in-frame clones and drops some. The repertoire consists of over 11,000 clones, with about nine tenths occurring once and the leading ten covering 10% to 12%. No antigens are known for them. The material was cells cultured in vitro, obtained from a patient treated with pembrolizumab. These receptors came from an adult with mismatch repair-deficient cancer. Each CDR3 is given with its conserved first and last residue. The D gene is left open where the match is weak. Clone size is stated in some rows and not others, as once, few, many or a class when expanded.

j_gene: TRBJ2-5
v_gene: TRBV30
d_gene: NA
abundance: NA
CDR3nt: TGTGCCTGGAGTGTATTAGAGACCCAGTACTTC
CDR3aa: CAWSVLETQYF

j_gene: TRBJ1-1
v_gene: TRBV7-2
d_gene: NA
abundance: NA
CDR3nt: TGTGCCAGCAGCTTAGCACAGCCATACCCTGAAGCTTTCTTT
CDR3aa: CASSLAQPYPEAFF

j_gene: TRBJ2-7
v_gene: TRBV11-2
d_gene: NA
abundance: NA
CDR3nt: TGTGCCAGCAGCTGGGACGCTCCCTACGAGCAGTACTTC
CDR3aa: CASSWDAPYEQYF

j_gene: TRBJ2-7
v_gene: TRBV6-1
d_gene: NA
abundance: NA
CDR3nt: TGTGCCAGTTCAGGGGAGGGACCCTCTCACGAGCAGTACTTC
CDR3aa: CASSGEGPSHEQYF

j_gene: TRBJ2-7
v_gene: TRBV4-2
d_gene: NA
abundance: NA
CDR3nt: TGTGCCAGCAGCTTGGGGCAGGGGAAGTACGAGCAGTACTTC
CDR3aa: CASSLGQGKYEQYF

j_gene: TRBJ2-1
v_gene: TRBV28
d_gene: TRBD2
abundance: NA
CDR3nt: TGTGCCAGCAGCCGGCCTAGCGGGAGGGGGGATGAGCAGTTCTTC
CDR3aa: CASSRPSGRGDEQFF

j_gene: TRBJ2-5
v_gene: TRBV18
d_gene: TRBD1
abundance: NA
CDR3nt: TGTGCCAGCTCACCTCGGACAGGGGAAGAGACCCAGTACTTC
CDR3aa: CASSPRTGEETQYF

j_gene: TRBJ2-1
v_gene: TRBV7-6
d_gene: TRBD2
abundance: NA
CDR3nt: TGTGCCAGCAGCCCAGCGGAGCGGGAGGGCACCCTGACGGGGGAGCAGTTCTTC
CDR3aa: CASSPAEREGTLTGEQFF

j_gene: TRBJ1-5
v_gene: TRBV18
d_gene: NA
abundance: NA
CDR3nt: TGTGCCAGCTCACCCCAGGAAGATCAGCCCCAGCATTTT
CDR3aa: CASSPQEDQPQHF

j_gene: TRBJ1-1
v_gene: TRBV7-2
d_gene: NA
abundance: NA
CDR3nt: TGTGCCAGCAGCCAAGGATCCGCCTCCGCGGGAGCTTTCTTT
CDR3aa: CASSQGSASAGAFF

j_gene: TRBJ2-2
v_gene: TRBV27
d_gene: NA
abundance: NA
CDR3nt: TGTGCCAGCAGCACTGGGGCTAGGGAGCTGTTTTTT
CDR3aa: CASSTGARELFF

j_gene: TRBJ2-7
v_gene: TRBV5-1
d_gene: NA
abundance: once
CDR3nt: TGCGCCAGCAGCTTGGAAGGTCAGAGGACCGAGCAGTACTTC
CDR3aa: CASSLEGQRTEQYF

j_gene: TRBJ2-7
v_gene: TRBV5-1
d_gene: NA
abundance: NA
CDR3nt: TGCGCCAGCAGCCCGCTTCCCGGGCAGGGCCTCTCCTACGAGCAGTACTTC
CDR3aa: CASSPLPGQGLSYEQYF

j_gene: TRBJ1-4
v_gene: TRBV9
d_gene: NA
abundance: NA
CDR3nt: TGTGCCAGCAGCGTAAGCGGGACGGTGTTAACTAATGAAAAACTGTTTTTT
CDR3aa: CASSVSGTVLTNEKLFF

j_gene: TRBJ1-6
v_gene: TRBV15
d_gene: NA
abundance: NA
CDR3nt: TGTGCCACCAGGGGACCTGGGACGGGTTCACCCCTCCACTTT
CDR3aa: CATRGPGTGSPLHF

j_gene: TRBJ2-7
v_gene: TRBV28
d_gene: NA
abundance: NA
CDR3nt: TGTGCCAGCAGTTTCCCAGGTCGCCACATCTACGAGCAGTACTTC
CDR3aa: CASSFPGRHIYEQYF

j_gene: TRBJ1-1
v_gene: TRBV18
d_gene: NA
abundance: NA
CDR3nt: TGTGCCAGCTCACCGCGTACGAACACTGAAGCTTTCTTT
CDR3aa: CASSPRTNTEAFF

j_gene: TRBJ2-7
v_gene: TRBV5-1
d_gene: TRBD1
abundance: once
CDR3nt: TGCGCCAGCAGCCCAAGGACAGGGGTGGTAGAGGGGAGCTCCTACGAGCAGTACTTC
CDR3aa: CASSPRTGVVEGSSYEQYF

j_gene: TRBJ1-2
v_gene: TRBV5-1
d_gene: NA
abundance: NA
CDR3nt: TGCGCCAGCAGCTTTTCAGGGATGAGCGGCTACACCTTC
CDR3aa: CASSFSGMSGYTF

j_gene: TRBJ2-7
v_gene: TRBV18
d_gene: NA
abundance: NA
CDR3nt: TGTGCCAGCTCACCAAGCCAAGGGGACCTTTACGAGCAGTACTTC
CDR3aa: CASSPSQGDLYEQYF

j_gene: TRBJ2-7
v_gene: TRBV2
d_gene: NA
abundance: NA
CDR3nt: TGTGCCAGCCGAAGGACACCGAGCTCCTACGAGCAGTACTTC
CDR3aa: CASRRTPSSYEQYF

j_gene: TRBJ1-4
v_gene: TRBV6-1
d_gene: NA
abundance: NA
CDR3nt: TGTGCCAGCAGTGAGAGGCCGAGAAATGAAAAACTGTTTTTT
CDR3aa: CASSERPRNEKLFF

j_gene: TRBJ2-7
v_gene: TRBV28
d_gene: NA
abundance: NA
CDR3nt: TGTGCCAGCAGTTTATCCGGGTACGAGCAGTACTTC
CDR3aa: CASSLSGYEQYF

j_gene: TRBJ1-5
v_gene: TRBV28
d_gene: NA
abundance: few
CDR3nt: TGTGCCAGCAGTATTAATCAGCCCCAGCATTTT
CDR3aa: CASSINQPQHF

j_gene: TRBJ2-7
v_gene: TRBV11-3
d_gene: NA
abundance: NA
CDR3nt: TGTGCCAGCAGCTTAACCAGGGTGTCCTACGAGCAGTACTTC
CDR3aa: CASSLTRVSYEQYF

j_gene: TRBJ1-5
v_gene: TRBV28
d_gene: NA
abundance: once
CDR3nt: TGTGCCAGCAGGTCCGAGGGGGAGGGAAATCAGCCCCAGCATTTT
CDR3aa: CASRSEGEGNQPQHF

j_gene: TRBJ2-1
v_gene: TRBV4-1
d_gene: NA
abundance: NA
CDR3nt: TGCGCCAGCAGCCAAGCCGGCTACAATGAGCAGTTCTTC
CDR3aa: CASSQAGYNEQFF

j_gene: TRBJ1-1
v_gene: TRBV11-3
d_gene: TRBD1
abundance: NA
CDR3nt: TGTGCCAGCAGCTTAGATATGACGGGACAGGTAACGAACACTGAAGCTTTCTTT
CDR3aa: CASSLDMTGQVTNTEAFF